This is a list of T cell receptor beta chains from one sample in a study of blood T cell repertoires in COVID-19. Sequencing was performed with immunoSEQ multiplex PCR; in TCRdb, only in-frame clones are kept and a portion is missing. The sample contains approximately 240,000 clones, 80% to 95% of which appear only once. The sequenced material came from PBMCs or T cells enriched from blood (not recorded which). Every receptor here comes from a woman under 30 who had recovered from COVID-19. The conserved cysteine and the conserved F or W are not part of the CDR3 here.

J,V,CDR3
TRBJ1-2,TRBV2,ASSLGQGGYGYT
TRBJ2-2,TRBV5-5,ASSTGLAVGELF
TRBJ2-1,TRBV27,ASSSLAPYNEQF
TRBJ1-1,TRBV5-1,ASSLTRGITEAF
TRBJ2-3,TRBV11-1,ASSFTGVRGTDTQY
TRBJ2-7,TRBV7-9,ASSPNYEQY
TRBJ1-5,TRBV19,ASSSAGAGNQPQH
TRBJ1-2,TRBV2,ATPPGGIYGYT
TRBJ2-3,TRBV3-1/TRBV3-2,ASSQERLAVTDTQY
TRBJ1-2,TRBV28,ASSLQGAHGYT
TRBJ1-2,TRBV20-1,SARDLPSFT
TRBJ2-1,TRBV6-5,GSGLGNEQF
TRBJ1-2,TRBV18,ASSPSSTGTYGYT
TRBJ2-5,TRBV7-3,ASSLSGETQY
TRBJ1-4,TRBV7-8,ASSLQYRGNYEKLF
TRBJ1-2,TRBV10-3,AISERDPDGYT
TRBJ1-4,TRBV3-1/TRBV3-2,ASSPTETPEKLF
TRBJ1-3,TRBV7-2,ASRTKLGEPGNTIY
TRBJ2-7,TRBV10-1,ASSEGARPKQY
TRBJ2-3,TRBV2,ASRGGGRDTQY
TRBJ1-3,TRBV10-3,AISEPGQSSGNTIY
TRBJ1-6,TRBV28,ASSLSRTGVVGSPLH
TRBJ1-5,TRBV19,ASSSGMGQPQH
TRBJ1-2,TRBV29-1,SVDPPPGGASYGYT